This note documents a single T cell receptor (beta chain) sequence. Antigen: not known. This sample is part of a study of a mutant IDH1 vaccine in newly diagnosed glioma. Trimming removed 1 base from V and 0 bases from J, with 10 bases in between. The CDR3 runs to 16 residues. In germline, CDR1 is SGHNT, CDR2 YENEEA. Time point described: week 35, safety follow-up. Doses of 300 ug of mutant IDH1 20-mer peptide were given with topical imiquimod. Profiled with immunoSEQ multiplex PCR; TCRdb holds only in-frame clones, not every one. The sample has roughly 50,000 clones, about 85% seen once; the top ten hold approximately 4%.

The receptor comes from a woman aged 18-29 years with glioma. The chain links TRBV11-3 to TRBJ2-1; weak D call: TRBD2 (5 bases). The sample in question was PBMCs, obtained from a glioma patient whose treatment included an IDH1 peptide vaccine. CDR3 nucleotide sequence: TGTGCCAGCAGCTTAGCGAGCGGCAGCTCCTACAATGAGCAGTTCTTC. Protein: CASSLASGSSYNEQFF.